These 19 T cell receptor beta chains came from one sample sequenced in a study of technical replicates of blood from several donors. Here immunoSEQ multiplex PCR was the method, and the copy in TCRdb shows in-frame clones only, minus some. Of tens of thousands of clones in the sample, 94% were seen once. Specimen: T cells isolated from PBMCs. These receptors originate from a human donor in good health.

This chain links TRBV10-3 with TRBJ1-1; D might be TRBD1 (6 bases). The CDR3 is 14 residues long. V was cut by 6 bases and J by 1 base, with 12 bases left in between. The germline gives CDR1 ENHRY, CDR2 SYGVKD. The CDR3: CAIRLGGGNTEAFF. The DNA for the CDR3 is TGTGCCATCAGACTAGGGGGGGGGAACACTGAAGCTTTCTTT.

V and J are TRBV4-3 and TRBJ2-5, with D tentatively TRBD2 (5 bases). V was cut by 0 bases and J by 6 bases, with 17 bases left in between. The CDR3 totals 16 residues. Germline CDR1 is LGHNA and CDR2 is YSLEER. CDR3 loop: CASSQDGSGTPQTQYF. The CDR3 DNA sequence: TGCGCCAGCAGCCAAGATGGCTCGGGAACCCCGCAGACCCAGTACTTC.

The chain employs TRBV28 and TRBJ2-7; 8 nucleotides agree with TRBD2. Germline loops: CDR1 MDHEN, CDR2 SYDVKM. V was pared by 5 bases and J by 2 bases, with 5 bases of the junction left unmatched. The CDR3 is made up of 14 amino acids. The CDR3 nucleotides are TGTGCCAGCAGTCCGAGCGGGAGCACCTACGAGCAGTACTTC. Residues: CASSPSGSTYEQYF. Based on the CDR3 plus reference TRBV28 and TRBJ2-7, the full variable domain is DVKVTQSSRYLVKRTGEKVFLECVQDMDHENMFWYRQDPGLGLRLIYFSYDVKMKEKGDIPEGYSVSREKKERFSLILESASTNQTSMYLCASSPSGSTYEQYFGPGTRLTVT.

The chain carries TRBV4-1 and TRBJ2-5; D unresolved. The CDR3 spans 14 residues. Germline CDR1 reads MGHRA; CDR2 reads YSYEKL. The ends were cut back, 3 bases at V and 4 bases at J, with 12 bases in the middle. CDR3 residues: CASSQAGMPETQYF. The CDR3 bases are TGCGCCAGCAGCCAGGCTGGCATGCCAGAGACCCAGTACTTC.

This chain uses TRBV29-1 with TRBJ2-3; 10 bases agree with TRBD1. This CDR3 spans 14 amino acids. V lost 6 bases, J lost 6 bases, and 9 bases stayed unmatched. Germline assignment: CDR1 SQVTM and CDR2 ANQGSEA. Written as DNA, the CDR3 is TGCAGCGTAACCGGGACAGGGGCACCTGATACGCAGTATTTT. This encodes CSVTGTGAPDTQYF.

CDR3 coding DNA: TGTGCCAGCTCACCAATGGTTGGGACAGTTGCCTACGAGCAGTACTTC. Translated, it gives CASSPMVGTVAYEQYF. The chain recombines TRBV18 with TRBJ2-7; TRBD1 agrees at 7 bases. The V and J ends lost 2 bases and 2 bases, in that order; junction bases with no gene match: 9. This CDR3 has 16 residues. Germline lookup yields CDR1 KGHSH and CDR2 LQKENI.

V and J are TRBV19 and TRBJ1-5; D might be TRBD1 (5 bases). Trimming stripped 10 bases from V and 2 bases from J, with 18 bases between. The CDR3 sequence is 15 residues long. CDR1 is LNHDA and CDR2 is SQIVND in the germline V gene (reference sequence). The CDR3 is CATRMQGAGNQPQHF. The CDR3 DNA sequence: TGTGCCACCCGGATGCAGGGCGCAGGCAATCAGCCCCAGCATTTT. The full variable domain, its missing parts supplied by reference TRBV19 and TRBJ1-5, is DGGITQSPKYLFRKEGQNVTLSCEQNLNHDAMYWYRQDPGQGLRLIYYSQIVNDFQKGDIAEGYSVSREKKESFPLTVTSAQKNPTAFYLCATRMQGAGNQPQHFGDGTRLSIL.

The chain employs TRBV18 and TRBJ2-2; D is unresolved. This CDR3 contains 16 residues. Trimming removed 2 bases at V and 8 bases at J, with 18 bases between. The V gene's germline CDR1 is KGHSH and CDR2 LQKENI. The CDR3 bases are TGTGCCAGCTCACCATTAAGCGTGACGTTGAATGGGGAGCTGTTTTTT. It yields the protein CASSPLSVTLNGELFF.

The J gene is TRBJ2-5, the V gene TRBV19; TRBD2 aligns across 8 bases. Trimming removed 3 bases from V and 5 bases from J; junction bases left unmatched: 14. The germline gives CDR1 LNHDA, CDR2 SQIVND (reference sequence). The CDR3 runs to 17 residues. The chain's CDR3 is CASSISLAGTMGETQYF. The CDR3 DNA reads TGTGCCAGTAGTATCAGCCTAGCGGGTACCATGGGGGAGACCCAGTACTTC.

This sequence joins TRBV7-9 and TRBJ2-5, with D possibly TRBD2 on 6 matching bases. CDR3 size: 14 residues. The germline CDR1 and CDR2 sequences are SEHNR and FQNEAQ (reference sequence). V lost 2 bases, J lost 6 bases, and 13 bases lay in between. The CDR3 coding sequence is TGTGCCAGCAGCTTATACGGGAGTGGGAAGACCCAGTACTTC. This gives the protein CASSLYGSGKTQYF.

This rearrangement joins TRBV5-1 to TRBJ2-7, with D possibly matching TRBD2 (5 bases). Germline values: CDR1 SGHRS, CDR2 YFSETQ. The CDR3 is made up of 13 amino acids. V was pared by 0 bases and J by 5 bases, with 9 bases between. The CDR3 nucleotides read TGCGCCAGCAGCTTGGAGCAGGAGGACGAGCAGTACTTC. Residues: CASSLEQEDEQYF. The full variable domain, completed using reference TRBV5-1 and TRBJ2-7, is KAGVTQTPRYLIKTRGQQVTLSCSPISGHRSVSWYQQTPGQGLQFLFEYFSETQRNKGNFPGRFSGRQFSNSRSEMNVSTLELGDSALYLCASSLEQEDEQYFGPGTRLTVT.

The V and J genes are TRBV2 and TRBJ2-7; the D is unclear. The germline CDR1 and CDR2 sequences are SNHLY and FYNNEI. CDR3 length equals 14 residues. Deletions cut 8 bases from V and 0 bases from J, with 14 bases between. The CDR3 protein is CASRSDWSSYEQYF. DNA of the CDR3: TGTGCCAGCCGGAGTGACTGGAGCTCCTACGAGCAGTACTTC.

The V call is TRBV18, the J call TRBJ1-2; D might be TRBD1 (6 bases). CDR3 size: 13 residues. CDR1 KGHSH and CDR2 LQKENI come from the germline V gene. With 5 bases removed from V and 2 bases from J, the gap between germline ends came to 9 bases. CDR3 sequence (DNA): TGTGCCAGCTCAGACGGACAGAACTATGGCTACACCTTC. Encoded protein: CASSDGQNYGYTF.

The chain carries TRBV19 and TRBJ2-7, with 8 bases identical to TRBD2. From germline, CDR1 is LNHDA and CDR2 SQIVND (reference sequence). The CDR3 covers 15 residues. V lost 1 base and J lost 3; bases outside the gene matches: 5. CDR3 protein: CASSIGGLGVYEQYF. The CDR3 DNA reads TGTGCCAGTAGTATAGGGGGACTAGGGGTCTACGAGCAGTACTTC.

The chain couples TRBV7-9 to TRBJ2-1; no clear D. CDR3 length: 14 residues. Germline loops: CDR1 SEHNR, CDR2 FQNEAQ (reference sequence). Between the trimmed V and J ends, which lost 7 bases and 2 bases, there was a span of 12 bases. The CDR3 here is CASNFQVPYNEQFF. CDR3 in DNA: TGTGCCAGCAATTTTCAGGTTCCCTACAATGAGCAGTTCTTC.

The chain recombines TRBV30 with TRBJ1-2, with D perhaps TRBD1 (5 bases). Per the germline V gene, CDR1 is GTSNPN and CDR2 is SVGIG (reference sequence). Between the trimmed V and J ends, which lost 4 bases and 2 bases, there was a span of 11 bases. The CDR3 loop spans 13 amino acids. The CDR3 sequence: CAWKYGANYGYTF. Here the CDR3 DNA reads TGTGCCTGGAAGTATGGGGCCAACTATGGCTACACCTTC.

This clone was observed a handful of times. J is TRBJ2-2 and V is TRBV5-6; D is perhaps TRBD1 (6 bases). V lost 0 bases to trimming and J lost 13 bases, with 13 bases between them. The CDR3 sequence is 13 residues long. Germline loops: CDR1 SGHDT, CDR2 YYEEEE. The CDR3 loop reads CASSLAAGEGLFF. The CDR3 DNA is TGTGCCAGCAGCTTGGCCGCAGGGGAAGGGCTGTTTTTT.

The chain links TRBV10-3 to TRBJ2-3, with D tentatively TRBD2 (5 bases). CDR1 is ENHRY, CDR2 SYGVKD, per germline. Trimming removed 4 bases from V and 3 bases from J, with 11 bases in between. CDR3 length: 14 amino acids. The CDR3 loop is CAISAPSGTDTQYF. Written as DNA, the CDR3 is TGTGCCATCAGTGCCCCCAGCGGAACAGATACGCAGTATTTT.

The chain uses TRBV5-1 and TRBJ2-3; 8 bases agree with TRBD2. CDR1 SGHRS and CDR2 YFSETQ come from the germline V gene. J lost 4 bases, V lost 5 bases, and 9 bases had no gene match. The CDR3 consists of 15 residues. Written as DNA, the CDR3 is TGCGCCAGCAGTCGGCAGCGGGAGATCTCAGATACGCAGTATTTT. Translating it yields CASSRQREISDTQYF.